These T cell receptor beta chains were read from a single sample in a study of T-cell reconstitution after alpha-beta-depleted transplantation in children. A single record per CDR3 protein comes from TCRdb applying MiXCR to the PCR reads. The sample carries about 98,000 distinct CDR3 sequences, under 7% recorded once. Sequenced material: PBMCs, mostly from graft donor cells, taken 60 days after TCRalphabeta/CD19-depleted stem cell transplant. Source of these receptors: a female patient aged 2-10 years who had a stem cell transplant for Fanconi anemia, so the T cells may come from the graft donor. Each CDR3 is given with its conserved first and last residue. The D gene is left open where the match is weak. Clone size is given for some rows only: seen once, a few or many times, or a class if the clone is expanded.

v_call	d_call	clone_size	j_call	cdr3_aa	cdr3_nt
TRBV20-1	NA	many	TRBJ2-1	CSARGRLGGTDNEQFF	TGCAGTGCTAGAGGAAGATTAGGGGGGACAGACAATGAGCAGTTCTTC
TRBV5-1	NA	NA	TRBJ2-1	CASSRPPLYNEQFF	TGCGCCAGCAGTCGTCCCCCGTTATACAATGAGCAGTTCTTC
TRBV18	NA	few	TRBJ2-1	CASSPLMGWDNEQFF	TGTGCCAGCTCACCACTAATGGGCTGGGACAATGAGCAGTTCTTC
TRBV29-1	TRBD1	many	TRBJ2-5	CSVGKAGTGQETQYF	TGCAGCGTTGGAAAGGCCGGGACAGGGCAAGAGACCCAGTACTTC
TRBV7-3	TRBD2	many	TRBJ2-5	CASSLTRVGGQETQYF	TGTGCCAGCAGCTTAACTCGCGTGGGGGGGCAAGAGACCCAGTACTTC
TRBV7-3	TRBD2	few	TRBJ2-5	CASSPGTSGRETQYF	TGTGCCAGCAGCCCTGGGACTAGCGGGAGGGAGACCCAGTACTTC
TRBV12-3/TRBV12-4	NA	many	TRBJ2-3	CASSHWGGPTTDTQYF	TGTGCCAGCAGCCACTGGGGGGGGCCAACCACAGATACGCAGTATTTT
TRBV7-2	NA	many	TRBJ2-3	CASSLGSWDTQYF	TGTGCCAGCAGCTTAGGATCGTGGGATACGCAGTATTTT
TRBV28	TRBD2	many	TRBJ2-7	CASSLGTSGLNIQYEQYF	TGTGCCAGCAGTCTGGGGACTAGCGGACTCAATATTCAATACGAGCAGTACTTC
TRBV28	TRBD2	many	TRBJ2-3	CASSLISGTSGLSTDTQYF	TGTGCCAGCAGTCTAATTTCCGGGACTAGCGGCTTATCCACAGATACGCAGTATTTT
TRBV2	TRBD2	NA	TRBJ2-3	CASRRLAGLPSTDTQYF	TGTGCCAGCAGACGGCTAGCGGGACTACCCTCGACAGATACGCAGTATTTT
TRBV29-1	NA	NA	TRBJ2-7	CSVVALRGGGEQYF	TGCAGCGTTGTGGCATTAAGAGGGGGGGGGGAGCAGTACTTC
TRBV20-1	NA	many	TRBJ2-7	CSARRPGYEQYF	TGCAGTGCTAGACGTCCGGGTTACGAGCAGTACTTC
TRBV23-1	TRBD1	NA	TRBJ2-6	CASSFDGTGRAQSGANVLTF	TGCGCCAGCAGCTTCGACGGGACAGGGAGGGCCCAATCTGGGGCCAACGTCCTGACTTTC
TRBV6-1	NA	many	TRBJ2-3	CASKTPGPDTDTQYF	TGTGCCAGCAAAACCCCCGGCCCGGACACAGATACGCAGTATTTT